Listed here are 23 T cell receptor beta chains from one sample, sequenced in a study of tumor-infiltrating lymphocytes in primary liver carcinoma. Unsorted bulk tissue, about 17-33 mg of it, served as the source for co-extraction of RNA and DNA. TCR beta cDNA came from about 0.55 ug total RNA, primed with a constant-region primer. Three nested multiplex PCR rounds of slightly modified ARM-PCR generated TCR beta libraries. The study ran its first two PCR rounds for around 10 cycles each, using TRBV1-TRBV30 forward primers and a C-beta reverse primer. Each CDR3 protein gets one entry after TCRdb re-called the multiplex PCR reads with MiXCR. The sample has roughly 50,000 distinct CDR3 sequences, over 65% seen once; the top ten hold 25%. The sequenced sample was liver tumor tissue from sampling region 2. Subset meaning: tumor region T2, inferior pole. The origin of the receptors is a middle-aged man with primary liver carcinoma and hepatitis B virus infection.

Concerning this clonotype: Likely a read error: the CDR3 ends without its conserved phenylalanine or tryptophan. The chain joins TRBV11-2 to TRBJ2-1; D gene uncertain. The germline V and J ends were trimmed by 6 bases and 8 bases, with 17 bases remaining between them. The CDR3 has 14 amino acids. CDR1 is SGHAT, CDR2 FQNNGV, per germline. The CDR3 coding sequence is TGTGCCAGCAGTTCAACGGGCCCTGGGGATGAGCAGTTCTCC. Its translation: CASSSTGPGDEQFS.

CDR3 bases: TGCAGCGTCGACATCGGGGGGCAGGCAGAGACCCAGTACTTC. Protein: CSVDIGGQAETQYF. The chain couples TRBV29-1 to TRBJ2-5, with D perhaps matching TRBD2 (7 bases). V gave up 6 bases and J gave up 4 bases, with 18 bases separating them. Germline V CDR1 and CDR2: SQVTM, ANQGSEA. There are 14 residues in the CDR3.

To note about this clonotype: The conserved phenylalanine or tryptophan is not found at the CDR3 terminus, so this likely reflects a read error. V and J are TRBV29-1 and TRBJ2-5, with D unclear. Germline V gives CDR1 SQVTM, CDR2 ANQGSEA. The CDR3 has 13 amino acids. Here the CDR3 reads CSGRRPNQETQYS. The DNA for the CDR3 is TGCAGCGGCCGCCGCCCGAATCAAGAGACACAGTACTCC.

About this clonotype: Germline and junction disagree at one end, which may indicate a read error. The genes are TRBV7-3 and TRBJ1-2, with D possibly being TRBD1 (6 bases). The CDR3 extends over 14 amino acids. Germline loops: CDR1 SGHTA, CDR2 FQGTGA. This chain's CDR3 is CASSLMAGDYGYAF. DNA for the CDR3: TGTGCCAGCAGCTTAATGGCAGGGGACTATGGCTACGCCTTC.

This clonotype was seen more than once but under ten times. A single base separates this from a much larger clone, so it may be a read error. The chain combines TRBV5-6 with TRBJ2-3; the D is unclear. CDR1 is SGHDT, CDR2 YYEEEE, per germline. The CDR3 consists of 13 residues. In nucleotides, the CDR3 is TGTGTCAGCAGCTTCGTCCTCACAGATACGCAGTATTTT. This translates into CVSSFVLTDTQYF.

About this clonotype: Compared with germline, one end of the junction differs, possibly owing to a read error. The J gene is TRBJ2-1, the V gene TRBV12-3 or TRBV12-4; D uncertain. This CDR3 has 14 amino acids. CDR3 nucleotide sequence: TGTGTCAGCAGCACCCGGAACTCTGACGGTGAGCAGTTCTTC. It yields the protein CVSSTRNSDGEQFF.

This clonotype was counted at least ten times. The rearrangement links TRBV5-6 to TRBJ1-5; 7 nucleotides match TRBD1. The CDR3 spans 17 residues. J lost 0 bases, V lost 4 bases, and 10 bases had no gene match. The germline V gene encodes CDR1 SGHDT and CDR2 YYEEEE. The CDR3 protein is CASSLGQEGGSNQPQHF. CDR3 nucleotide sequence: TGTGCCAGCAGCCTCGGACAGGAGGGGGGTAGCAATCAGCCCCAGCATTTT. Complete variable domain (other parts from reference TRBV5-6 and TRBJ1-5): DAGVTQSPTHLIKTRGQQVTLRCSPKSGHDTVSWYQQALGQGPQFIFQYYEEEERQRGNFPDRFSGHQFPNYSSELNVNALLLGDSALYLCASSLGQEGGSNQPQHFGDGTRLSIL.

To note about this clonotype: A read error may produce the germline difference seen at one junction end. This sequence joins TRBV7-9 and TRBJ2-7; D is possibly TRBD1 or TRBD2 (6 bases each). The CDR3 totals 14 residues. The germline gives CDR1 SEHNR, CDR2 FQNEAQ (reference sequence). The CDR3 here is CASIFTGSGYEQNF. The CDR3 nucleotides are TGTGCCAGCATCTTCACAGGGAGCGGGTACGAGCAGAACTTC.

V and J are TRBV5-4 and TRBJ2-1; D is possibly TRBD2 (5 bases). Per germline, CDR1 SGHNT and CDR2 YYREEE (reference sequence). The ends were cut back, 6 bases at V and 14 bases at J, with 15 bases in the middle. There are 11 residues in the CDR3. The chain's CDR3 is CASNLRRQKFF. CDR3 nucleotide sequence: TGTGCCAGCAACCTTCGGAGGCAGAAGTTCTTC.

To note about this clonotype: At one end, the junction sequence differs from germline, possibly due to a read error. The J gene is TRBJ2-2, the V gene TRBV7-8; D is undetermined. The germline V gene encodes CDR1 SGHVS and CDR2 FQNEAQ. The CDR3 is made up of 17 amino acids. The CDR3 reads CAGSLVPLVGWAGELFF. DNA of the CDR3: TGTGCCGGCAGCTTAGTACCTCTAGTGGGGTGGGCCGGGGAGCTGTTTTTT.

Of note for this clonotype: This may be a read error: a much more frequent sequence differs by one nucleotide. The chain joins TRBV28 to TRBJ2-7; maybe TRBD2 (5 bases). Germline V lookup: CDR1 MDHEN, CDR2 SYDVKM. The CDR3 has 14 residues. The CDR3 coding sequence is TGTGCCTGCAGTTTGGGAGCGAAACTCGGCGAGCAGTACTTC. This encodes CACSLGAKLGEQYF.

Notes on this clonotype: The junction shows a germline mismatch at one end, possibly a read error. This chain's CDR3 is CSVGGRASETQHF. For the CDR3, the DNA is TGCAGCGTTGGTGGGAGGGCCTCTGAAACGCAGCACTTC. This chain uses TRBV29-1 with TRBJ2-5; 7 bases align to TRBD2. In germline, CDR1 is SQVTM, CDR2 ANQGSEA. CDR3 length: 13 residues.

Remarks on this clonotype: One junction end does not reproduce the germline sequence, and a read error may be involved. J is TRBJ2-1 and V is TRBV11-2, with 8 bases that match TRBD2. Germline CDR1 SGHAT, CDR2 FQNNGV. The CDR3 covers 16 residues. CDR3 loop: CASSLYIGLAMGEQFF. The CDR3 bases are TGTGCTAGCAGCTTGTATATCGGACTAGCCATGGGTGAACAGTTCTTC.

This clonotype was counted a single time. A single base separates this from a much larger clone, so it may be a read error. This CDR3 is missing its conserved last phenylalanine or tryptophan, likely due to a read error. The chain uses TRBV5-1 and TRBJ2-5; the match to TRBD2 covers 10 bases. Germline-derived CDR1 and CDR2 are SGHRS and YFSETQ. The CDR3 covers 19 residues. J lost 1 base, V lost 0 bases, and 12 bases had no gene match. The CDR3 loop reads CASSLEPSGSPGIQETQYI. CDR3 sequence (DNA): TGCGCCAGCAGCTTGGAACCTAGCGGGAGCCCGGGTATCCAAGAGACCCAGTACATC.

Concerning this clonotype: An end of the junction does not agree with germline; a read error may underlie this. CDR3 bases: TGCAGCGTTATAACAGGGAGCAGCCCCTACGAGAAGTTCTTC. Its translation is CSVITGSSPYEKFF. The chain couples TRBV29-1 to TRBJ2-7; tentatively, D is TRBD1 (6 bases). Germline lookup yields CDR1 SQVTM and CDR2 ANQGSEA. There are 14 residues in the CDR3.

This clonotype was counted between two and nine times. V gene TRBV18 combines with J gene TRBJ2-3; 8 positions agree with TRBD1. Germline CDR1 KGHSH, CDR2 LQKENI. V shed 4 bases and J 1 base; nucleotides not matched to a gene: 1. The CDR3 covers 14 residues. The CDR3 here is CASSLGQGTDTQYF. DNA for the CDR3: TGTGCCAGCTCACTGGGACAGGGCACAGATACGCAGTATTTT.

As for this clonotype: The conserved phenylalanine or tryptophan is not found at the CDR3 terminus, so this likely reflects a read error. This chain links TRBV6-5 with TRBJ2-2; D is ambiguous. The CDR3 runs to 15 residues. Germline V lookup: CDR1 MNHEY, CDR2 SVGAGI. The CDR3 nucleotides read TGTGCCAGCGGTTACGCAGTGGATGGCACCGGGGAGCTGTTTCTT. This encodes CASGYAVDGTGELFL.

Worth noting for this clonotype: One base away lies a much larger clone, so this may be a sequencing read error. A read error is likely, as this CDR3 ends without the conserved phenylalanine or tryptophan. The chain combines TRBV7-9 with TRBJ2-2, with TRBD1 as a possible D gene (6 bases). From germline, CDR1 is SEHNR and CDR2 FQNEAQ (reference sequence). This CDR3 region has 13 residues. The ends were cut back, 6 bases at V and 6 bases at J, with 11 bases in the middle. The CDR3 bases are TGTGCCAGCAGTCCGCAGGGGTCCGGGGAGCTGTTTCTT. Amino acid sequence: CASSPQGSGELFL.

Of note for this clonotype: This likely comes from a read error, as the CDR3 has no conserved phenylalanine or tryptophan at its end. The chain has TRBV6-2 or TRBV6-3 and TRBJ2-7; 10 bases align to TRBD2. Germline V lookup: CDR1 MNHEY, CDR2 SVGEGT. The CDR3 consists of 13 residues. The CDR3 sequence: CASTSGNSYEQYL. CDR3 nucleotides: TGCGCCAGTACTAGCGGGAACTCCTACGAGCAGTACTTA.

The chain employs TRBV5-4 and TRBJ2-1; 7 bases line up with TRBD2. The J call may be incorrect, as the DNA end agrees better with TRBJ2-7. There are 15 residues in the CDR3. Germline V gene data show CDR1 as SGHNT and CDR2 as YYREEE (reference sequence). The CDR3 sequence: CASSLRGGLTNEQYF. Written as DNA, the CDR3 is TGTGCCAGCAGCTTGAGGGGAGGGCTTACGAATGAGCAGTACTTC.

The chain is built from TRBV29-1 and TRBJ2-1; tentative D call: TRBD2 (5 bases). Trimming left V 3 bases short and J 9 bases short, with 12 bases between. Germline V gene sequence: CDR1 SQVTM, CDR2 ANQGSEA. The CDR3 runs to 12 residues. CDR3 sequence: CSVELSGIEQFF. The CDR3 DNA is TGCAGCGTTGAGTTATCGGGAATTGAGCAGTTCTTC.

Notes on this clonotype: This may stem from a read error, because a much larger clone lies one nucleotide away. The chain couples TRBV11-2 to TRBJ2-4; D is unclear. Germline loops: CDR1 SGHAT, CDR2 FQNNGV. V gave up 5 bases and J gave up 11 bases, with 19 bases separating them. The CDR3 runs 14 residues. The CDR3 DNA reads TGTGCCAGCAGCGTAGGTGTGACACGAGGCCTTCAGTACTTC. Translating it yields CASSVGVTRGLQYF.

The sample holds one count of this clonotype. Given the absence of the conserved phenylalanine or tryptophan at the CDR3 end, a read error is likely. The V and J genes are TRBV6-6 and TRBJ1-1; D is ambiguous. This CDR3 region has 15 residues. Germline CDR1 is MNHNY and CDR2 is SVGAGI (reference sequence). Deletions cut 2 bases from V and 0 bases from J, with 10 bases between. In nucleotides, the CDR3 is TGTGCCAGCAGTTACGGCAGCCGACTGAACACTGAAGCTTTCTAT. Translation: CASSYGSRLNTEAFY.